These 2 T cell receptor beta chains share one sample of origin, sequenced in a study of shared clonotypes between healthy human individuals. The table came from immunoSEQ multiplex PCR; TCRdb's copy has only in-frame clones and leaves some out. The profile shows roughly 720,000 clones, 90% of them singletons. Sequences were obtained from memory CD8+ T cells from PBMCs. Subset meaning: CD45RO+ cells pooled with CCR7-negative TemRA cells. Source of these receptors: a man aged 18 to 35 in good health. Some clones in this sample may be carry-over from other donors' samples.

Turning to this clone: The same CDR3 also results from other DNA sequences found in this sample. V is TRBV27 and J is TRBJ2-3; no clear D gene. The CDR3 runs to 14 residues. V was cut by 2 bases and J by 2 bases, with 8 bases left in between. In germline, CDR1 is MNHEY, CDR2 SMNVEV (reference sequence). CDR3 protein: CASSLLAYTDTQYF. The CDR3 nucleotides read TGTGCCAGCAGTTTACTCGCCTACACAGATACGCAGTATTTT.

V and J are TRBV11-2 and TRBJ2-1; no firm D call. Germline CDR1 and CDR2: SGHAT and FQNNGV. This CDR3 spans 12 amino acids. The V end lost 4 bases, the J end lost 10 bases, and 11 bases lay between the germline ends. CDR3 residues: CASSWNRQEQFF. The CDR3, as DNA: TGTGCCAGCAGCTGGAATCGTCAGGAGCAGTTCTTC.